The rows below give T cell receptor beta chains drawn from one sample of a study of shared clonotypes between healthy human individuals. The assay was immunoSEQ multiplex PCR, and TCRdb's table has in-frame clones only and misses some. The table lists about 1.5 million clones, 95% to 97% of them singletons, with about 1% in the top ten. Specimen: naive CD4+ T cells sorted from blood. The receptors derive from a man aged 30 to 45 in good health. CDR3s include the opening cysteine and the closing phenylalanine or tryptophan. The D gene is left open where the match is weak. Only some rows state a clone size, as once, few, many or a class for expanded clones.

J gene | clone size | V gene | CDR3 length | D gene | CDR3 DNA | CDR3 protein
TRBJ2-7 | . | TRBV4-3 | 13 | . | TGCGCCAGCAGCCAAGAGTTAGGGATCGAGCAGTACTTC | CASSQELGIEQYF
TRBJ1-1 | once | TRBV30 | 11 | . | TGTGCCTGGATACGGGGCAGGGGTCCTTTCTTT | CAWIRGRGPFF
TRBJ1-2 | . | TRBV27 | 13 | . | TGTGCCAGCAGTTCCAGGGCTGGCTATGGCTACACCTTC | CASSSRAGYGYTF
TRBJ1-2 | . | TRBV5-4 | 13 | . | TGTGCCAGCAGCTTGGGGGCTCAATATGGCTACACCTTC | CASSLGAQYGYTF
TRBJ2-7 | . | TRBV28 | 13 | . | TGTGCCAGCATCCCAACTGGGTTCTACGAGCAGTACTTC | CASIPTGFYEQYF
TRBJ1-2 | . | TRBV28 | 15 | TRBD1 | TGTGCCAGCAGTAAGGGCGGACAGGGCTCCTATGGCTACACCTTC | CASSKGGQGSYGYTF
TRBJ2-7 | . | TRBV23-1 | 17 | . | TGCGCCAGCAGTCAACCCCCAACGGGCCCAGGGGACTACGAGCAGTACTTC | CASSQPPTGPGDYEQYF
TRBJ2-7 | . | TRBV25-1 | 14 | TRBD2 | TGTGCCAGCAGGGATGCTAGCGGGAGTTTCGAGCAGTACTTC | CASRDASGSFEQYF
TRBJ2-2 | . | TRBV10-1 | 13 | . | TGCGCCAGCAGTGCACAGGGCGCCGGGGAGCTGTTTTTT | CASSAQGAGELFF
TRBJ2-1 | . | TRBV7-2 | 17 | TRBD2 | TGTGCCAGCAGCTTACGGCGGGAGACCTTTGATGTGAATGAGCAGTTCTTC | CASSLRRETFDVNEQFF
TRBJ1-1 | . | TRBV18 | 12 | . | TGTGCCAGCTCACCACGGATCACTGAAGCTTTCTTT | CASSPRITEAFF
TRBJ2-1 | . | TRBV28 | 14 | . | TGTGCCAGCAGCTTGACAGGCGCCTACAATGAGCAGTTCTTC | CASSLTGAYNEQFF
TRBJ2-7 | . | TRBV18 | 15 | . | TGTGCCAGCTCACCACCGAATAGGGTCGTGAACGAGCAGTACTTC | CASSPPNRVVNEQYF
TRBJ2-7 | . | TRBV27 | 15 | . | TGTGCCAGCAGTTCAGAACTAGCCCGGGTCCACGAGCAGTACTTC | CASSSELARVHEQYF
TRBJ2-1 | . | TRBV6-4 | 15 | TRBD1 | TGTGCCAGCAGCCTGGGGACAGGGACATACAATGAGCAGTTCTTC | CASSLGTGTYNEQFF
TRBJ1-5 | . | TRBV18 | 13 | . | TGTGCCAGCTCACCTTCCCTCGACCAGCCCCAGCATTTT | CASSPSLDQPQHF
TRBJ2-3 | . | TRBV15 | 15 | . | TGTGCCACCAGCCCAGATGGTGTCGCGGCTGTAACGCAGTATTTT | CATSPDGVAAVTQYF
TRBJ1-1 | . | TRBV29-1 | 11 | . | TGCAGCGCGCGAGGGGGGACTGAAGCTTTCTTT | CSARGGTEAFF
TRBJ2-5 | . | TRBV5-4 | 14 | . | TGTGCCAGCAGCTTGGTTGTCGGGCAAGAGACCCAGTACTTC | CASSLVVGQETQYF
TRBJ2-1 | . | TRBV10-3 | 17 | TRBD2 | TGTGCCATCAGTGTGACTAGCGGGAGAATCAACTTCGATGAGCAGTTCTTC | CAISVTSGRINFDEQFF
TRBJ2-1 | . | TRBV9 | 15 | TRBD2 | TGTGCCAGCAGCCCACAGACTAGCGGGAGAGGTGAGCAGTTCTTC | CASSPQTSGRGEQFF
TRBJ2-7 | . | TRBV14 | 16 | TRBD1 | TGTGCCAGCAGCCAAGTCCTGAGGACAGGGGCCTACGAGCAGTACTTC | CASSQVLRTGAYEQYF
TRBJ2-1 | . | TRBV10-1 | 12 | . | TGCGCCAGCGGGGTCGTAAGTAATGAGCAGTTCTTC | CASGVVSNEQFF
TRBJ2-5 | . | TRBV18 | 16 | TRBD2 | TGTGCCAGCTCACTATTGCGGGGGGCTGACCAAGAGACCCAGTACTTC | CASSLLRGADQETQYF
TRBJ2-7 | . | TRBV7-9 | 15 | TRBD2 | TGTGCCAGCACCCTAACGGGCGGGAGCTCCTACGAGCAGTACTTC | CASTLTGGSSYEQYF
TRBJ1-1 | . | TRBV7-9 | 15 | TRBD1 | TGTGCCAGGGCCCGGGACAGGGGGCATCACACTGAAGCTTTCTTT | CARARDRGHHTEAFF
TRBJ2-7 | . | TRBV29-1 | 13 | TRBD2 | TGCAGCGTTGGAGGTAGCGGGGCCTACGAGCAGTACTTC | CSVGGSGAYEQYF
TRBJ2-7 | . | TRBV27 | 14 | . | TGTGCCAGCAGTTTATCAGGGCGGACCTACGAGCAGTACTTC | CASSLSGRTYEQYF
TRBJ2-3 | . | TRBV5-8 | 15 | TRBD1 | TGTGCCAGCAGCTTTAGGGCAGGGGGAACAGATACGCAGTATTTT | CASSFRAGGTDTQYF
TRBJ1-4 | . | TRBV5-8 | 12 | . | TGTGCCAGCAGCATAAACACCCCCGACGTGGTTTTT | CASSINTPDVVF
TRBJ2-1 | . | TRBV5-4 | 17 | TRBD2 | TGTGCCAGCAGCCCAAAGGGACTAGCGGGAGGGCCCCATGAGCAGTTCTTC | CASSPKGLAGGPHEQFF
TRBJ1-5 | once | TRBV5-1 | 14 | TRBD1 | TGCGCCAGCAGCGTAGACAGGGGAGGTCAGCCCCAGCATTTT | CASSVDRGGQPQHF
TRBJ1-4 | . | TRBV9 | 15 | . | TGTGCCAGCAGCCCCGGGGGGTACCCTAATGAAAAACTGTTTTTT | CASSPGGYPNEKLFF
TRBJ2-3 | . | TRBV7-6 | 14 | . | TGTGCCAGCAGCTTTACAGGGCACACAGATACGCAGTATTTT | CASSFTGHTDTQYF
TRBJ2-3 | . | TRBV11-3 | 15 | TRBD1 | TGTGCCAGCAGCTTAGGGACAGGGGGCGTAGATACGCAGTATTTT | CASSLGTGGVDTQYF
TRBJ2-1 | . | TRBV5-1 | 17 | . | TGCGCCAGCAGCTTAGGAACCGGGGCGGGGTCCTACAATGAGCAGTTCTTC | CASSLGTGAGSYNEQFF
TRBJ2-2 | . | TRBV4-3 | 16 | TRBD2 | TGCGCCAGCAGCCAAGAAGCGGGAGGGCCGGTCGGGGAGCTGTTTTTT | CASSQEAGGPVGELFF
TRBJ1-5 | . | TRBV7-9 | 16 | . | TGTGCCAGCAGCCCCGCTCTGACAAGTGGCAATCAGCCCCAGCATTTT | CASSPALTSGNQPQHF
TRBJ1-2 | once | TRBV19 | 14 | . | TGTGCCAGTAGTATTGATGGGAAATCCTATGGCTACACCTTC | CASSIDGKSYGYTF
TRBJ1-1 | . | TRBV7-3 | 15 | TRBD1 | TGTGCCAGCAGCTTTCGAGACAGGGCGAACACTGAAGCTTTCTTT | CASSFRDRANTEAFF
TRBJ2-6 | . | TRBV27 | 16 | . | TGTGCCAGCAGTTTCCGGGACTTCACTGGGGCCAACGTCCTGACTTTC | CASSFRDFTGANVLTF
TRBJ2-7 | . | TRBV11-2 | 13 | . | TGTGCCAGCAGCTTATCGGCGATCTACGAGCAGTACTTC | CASSLSAIYEQYF
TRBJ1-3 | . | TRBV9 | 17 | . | TGTGCCAGCAGCACCTACAGGGCGAGGCTCCCTGGAAACACCATATATTTT | CASSTYRARLPGNTIYF
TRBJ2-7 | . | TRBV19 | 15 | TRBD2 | TGTGCCAGTAGTATGTTTGGGACTAGCCTTTACGAGCAGTACTTC | CASSMFGTSLYEQYF
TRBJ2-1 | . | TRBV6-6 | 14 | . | TGTGCCAGCAGCCCAGGGACCACCTACAATGAGCAGTTCTTC | CASSPGTTYNEQFF
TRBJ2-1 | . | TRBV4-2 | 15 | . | TGTGCCAGCAGCCAAGATGGCCTAGCGAATAATGAGCAGTTCTTC | CASSQDGLANNEQFF
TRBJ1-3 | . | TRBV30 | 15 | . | TGTGCCTGGAGTGTGGCGGCGCGGGCTGGAAACACCATATATTTT | CAWSVAARAGNTIYF
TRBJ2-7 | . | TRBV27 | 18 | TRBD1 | TGTGCCAGCAGTTTATTTGGGAGGGGACAGGGGGTTACCTACGAGCAGTACTTC | CASSLFGRGQGVTYEQYF
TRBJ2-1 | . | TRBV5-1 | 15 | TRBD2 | TGCGCCAGCAGCTTGGTAGCGGGAGCGTACAATGAGCAGTTCTTC | CASSLVAGAYNEQFF
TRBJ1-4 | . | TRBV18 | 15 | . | TGTGCCAGCTCACCACCAGGGGGGAGGAATGAAAAACTGTTTTTT | CASSPPGGRNEKLFF
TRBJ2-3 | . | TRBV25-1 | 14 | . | TGTGCCAGCAGTGAACAGGGTCATACAGATACGCAGTATTTT | CASSEQGHTDTQYF
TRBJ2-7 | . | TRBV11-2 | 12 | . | TGTGCCAGCAGCCTCAGGGTGAGGGAGCAGTACTTC | CASSLRVREQYF
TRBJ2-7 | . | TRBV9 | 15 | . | TGTGCCAGCAGCGTAGGGGGAGAGCTCTCCTACGAGCAGTACTTC | CASSVGGELSYEQYF
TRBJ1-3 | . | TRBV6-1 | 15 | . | TGTGCCAGCAGTCAAAAGACAAGCTCTGGAAACACCATATATTTT | CASSQKTSSGNTIYF
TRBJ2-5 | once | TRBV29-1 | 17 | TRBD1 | TGCAGCGTTGTACGAGGTGGGCGCAGGGGGCGCGGAGAGACCCAGTACTTC | CSVVRGGRRGRGETQYF
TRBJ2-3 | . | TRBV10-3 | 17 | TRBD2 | TGTGCCATCAGTGAGACGGAACTAGCGGTCAGCACAGATACGCAGTATTTT | CAISETELAVSTDTQYF
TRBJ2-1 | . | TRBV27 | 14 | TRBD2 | TGTGCCAGCAGGGCTAGCGGGAGGGGGAATGAGCAGTTCTTC | CASRASGRGNEQFF
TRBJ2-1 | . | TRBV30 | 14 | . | TGTGCCTGGAGTGTAACCGGGGCACGGGGAATGCAGTTCTTC | CAWSVTGARGMQFF
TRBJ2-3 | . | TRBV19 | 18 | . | TGTGCCAGTAGTATACGGAGGGTAGTGGGGGGCGGCACAGATACGCAGTATTTT | CASSIRRVVGGGTDTQYF
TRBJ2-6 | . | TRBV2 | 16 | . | TGTGCCAGCAGTGGAATCAGGATCTCTGGGGCCAACGTCCTGACTTTC | CASSGIRISGANVLTF